This entry describes one TCR beta chain. This entry is derived from a study of OX40 agonist ivuxolimab in advanced cancers. Measured with immunoSEQ multiplex PCR; TCRdb has only the in-frame clones, and not every one. The sample includes under 85,000 clones, about 88% of them seen just once. The source was CD4+ or CD8+ T cells sorted from blood, collected in a trial of the OX40 agonist ivuxolimab. This TCR derives from an adult with an advanced solid tumor such as melanoma, head and neck, liver or kidney cancer.

The CDR3 DNA sequence: TGTGCTAGTGGTTTCGGTGGGCCCAGGGGGCTTTTGGGGAATGAAAAACTGTTTTTT. Protein: CASGFGGPRGLLGNEKLFF. V gene TRBV12-5 combines with J gene TRBJ1-4; 8 bases agree with TRBD1. The V gene's germline CDR1 is LGHNT and CDR2 FRNRAP. The CDR3 has 19 residues. V trimming: 3 bases; J trimming: 5 bases; junction bases outside the gene matches: 17.